These 8 T cell receptor beta chains came from one sample sequenced in a study of shared clonotypes between healthy human individuals. Data came from immunoSEQ multiplex PCR; TCRdb stores just in-frame clones and leaves some out. The repertoire holds some 2.1 million clones, with about 95% as singletons. The naive CD8 population came from CD45RO-negative cells selected for CCR7, without terminally differentiated effector memory CD45RA+ cells. Sequencing was carried out using naive CD8+ T cells sorted from blood. The receptors here all came from a man younger than 35 in good health.

The V and J genes are TRBV6-4 and TRBJ1-5, with 8 bases lining up with TRBD1. Germline assignment: CDR1 MRHNA and CDR2 SNTAGT. The CDR3 has 16 amino acids. J was trimmed by 0 bases and V by 1 base; bases with no gene match: 2. CDR3 sequence reads: CASSDYRGFSNQPQHF. The CDR3 DNA sequence: TGTGCCAGCAGTGACTACAGGGGGTTTAGCAATCAGCCCCAGCATTTT.

The V and J genes are TRBV6-5 and TRBJ1-2; TRBD1 agrees at 11 bases. The CDR3 contains 16 residues. Germline CDR1 reads MNHEY; CDR2 reads SVGAGI. Trimming cost V 0 bases and J 9 bases; bases outside gene matches: 9. CDR3 in DNA: TGTGCCAGCAGTTACTCGCCCGAAGGACAGGGGGCCAGCTACACCTTC. Amino acid sequence: CASSYSPEGQGASYTF.

To note about this clone: This likely stems from a read error, as it lies one base from a far larger clone. This CDR3 is also generated by other DNA sequences in the sample. J is TRBJ1-1 and V is TRBV9, with 7 nucleotides matching TRBD1. Trimming cost V 3 bases and J 1 base; bases outside gene matches: 0. The CDR3 extends over 13 amino acids. Germline values: CDR1 SGDLS, CDR2 YYNGEE. CDR3 DNA sequence: TGTGCCAGCAGCGCAGGGGGGAACACTGAAGCTTTCTTT. Translating gives CASSAGGNTEAFF.

Concerning this clone itself: The same CDR3 can be traced to other DNA sequences in this sample. The genes are TRBV7-9 and TRBJ2-1; D gene uncertain. V lost 1 base and J 0 bases, leaving 7 bases between the germline ends. The germline CDR1 and CDR2 sequences are SEHNR and FQNEAQ (reference sequence). The CDR3 extends over 15 amino acids. The CDR3: CASSLVLDSYNEQFF. DNA of the CDR3: TGTGCCAGCAGCTTAGTCTTGGACTCCTACAATGAGCAGTTCTTC.

This chain connects TRBV27 to TRBJ1-1; 9 bases match TRBD1. V gave up 6 bases and J gave up 4 bases; unmatched junction bases: 9. The germline CDR1 and CDR2 sequences are MNHEY and SMNVEV (reference sequence). The CDR3 runs to 15 residues. The CDR3, as DNA: TGTGCCAGCAGCCAGACAGGGGGTGGGCTCACTGAAGCTTTCTTT. It translates to CASSQTGGGLTEAFF.

Concerning this clone itself: The sample contains more than one DNA sequence encoding this CDR3. V gene TRBV2 combines with J gene TRBJ1-5, with unresolved D. Trimming stripped 2 bases from V and 1 base from J, with 6 bases between. This CDR3 is 14 amino acids long. Germline V gene lookup returns CDR1 SNHLY and CDR2 FYNNEI. The CDR3 coding sequence is TGTGCCAGCAGTGAACTGGGCAGCAATCAGCCCCAGCATTTT. Protein sequence: CASSELGSNQPQHF.

This CDR3 is CASSQEWAGLAGRSSYNEQFF. The CDR3, as DNA: TGCGCCAGCAGCCAAGAGTGGGCGGGACTAGCGGGAAGGAGCTCCTACAATGAGCAGTTCTTC. V gene TRBV4-3 combines with J gene TRBJ2-1; 13 nucleotides match TRBD2. The CDR3 extends over 21 amino acids. The V and J ends lost 0 bases and 0 bases, in that order; junction bases with no gene match: 11. Germline assignment: CDR1 LGHNA and CDR2 YSLEER.

The chain uses TRBV2 and TRBJ1-2; no reliable D call. The germline V gene has CDR1 SNHLY and CDR2 FYNNEI. The CDR3 sequence is 12 residues long. The ends were cut back, 6 bases at V and 2 bases at J, with 7 bases in the middle. CDR3: CASRGWNYGYTF. CDR3 nucleotides: TGTGCCAGCAGGGGGTGGAACTATGGCTACACCTTC.